Listed below are T cell receptor beta chains from one sample, sequenced in a study of regulatory T cells in long-lasting Graves disease. One entry per CDR3 protein, called by TCRdb with MiXCR from the multiplex PCR reads. This sample carries about 450,000 distinct CDR3 sequences, about a quarter of them seen once, and the ten largest clones take about 27%. The specimen was peripheral blood mononuclear cells (PBMCs), collected when the disease was refractory, from a patient treated with antithyroid drugs. Receptors were obtained from a female donor with Graves disease. CDR3s include the opening cysteine and the closing phenylalanine or tryptophan. A D gene is named only where the DNA matches it firmly. A clone size is listed for some rows: how often the clone was seen (once, few, many), or a class if it is expanded.

length	D	V	size	J	CDR3	DNA
14	-	TRBV19	-	TRBJ1-1	CASTRQWKVTEAFF	TGTGCCAGTACCAGACAGTGGAAGGTCACTGAAGCTTTCTTT
14	-	TRBV19	once	TRBJ2-1	CASSKWLENNEQFF	TGTGCCAGTAGTAAGTGGCTAGAGAACAATGAGCAGTTCTTC
15	TRBD1	TRBV7-3	-	TRBJ2-3	CASSLGTGDTDTQYF	TGTGCCAGCAGCTTAGGGACAGGGGATACAGATACGCAGTATTTT
16	-	TRBV2	many	TRBJ1-1	CASSEYGIGVGTEAFF	TGTGCCAGCAGTGAATATGGAATCGGTGTGGGCACTGAAGCTTTCTTT
16	-	TRBV27	few	TRBJ1-5	CASSLTPSGRNQPQHF	TGTGCCAGCAGTTTGACCCCTTCAGGAAGAAATCAGCCCCAGCATTTT
14	TRBD2	TRBV20-1	many	TRBJ2-7	CSARASGRDYEQYF	TGCAGTGCTAGAGCCAGCGGGAGAGATTACGAGCAGTACTTC
15	-	TRBV6-1	few	TRBJ1-5	CASTPGLLGNQPQHF	TGTGCCAGCACCCCGGGGCTACTCGGCAATCAGCCCCAGCATTTT
13	-	TRBV6-2/TRBV6-3	few	TRBJ1-2	CASSSTEIYGYTF	TGTGCCAGCAGTTCGACAGAGATCTATGGCTACACCTTC
16	-	TRBV6-1	-	TRBJ2-2	CASRPLEPTNTGELFF	TGTGCCAGCAGGCCCCTCGAGCCGACGAACACCGGGGAGCTGTTTTTT
15	-	TRBV28	many	TRBJ2-6	CASSSWGTGANVLTF	TGTGCCAGCAGTTCTTGGGGTACCGGGGCCAACGTCCTGACTTTC
15	-	TRBV7-2	many	TRBJ1-2	CASSLPFGRGNGYTF	TGTGCCAGCAGCTTACCGTTCGGAAGGGGGAATGGCTACACCTTC
14	TRBD2	TRBV11-2	many	TRBJ2-7	CASSKDGTIGEQYF	TGTGCCAGCAGCAAGGATGGGACTATCGGCGAGCAGTACTTC
12	-	TRBV2	many	TRBJ1-1	CAIRGPSTEAFF	TGTGCCATAAGAGGTCCAAGCACTGAAGCTTTCTTT
15	-	TRBV7-8	many	TRBJ2-7	CASTRSGANYDGQYF	TGTGCCAGCACTCGATCGGGGGCCAACTACGATGGGCAGTACTTC
14	-	TRBV7-2	few	TRBJ1-1	CASSSYTLDSQAFF	TGTGCCAGCAGCTCCTATACACTCGACAGTCAAGCTTTCTTT
17	-	TRBV30	few	TRBJ2-4	CAVSSWPRGGEQNIQYF	TGTGCCGTCTCATCCTGGCCCCGAGGGGGGGAGCAAAACATTCAGTACTTC
17	TRBD2	TRBV12-3/TRBV12-4	few	TRBJ2-3	CASSFPPGAGVTDTQYF	TGTGCCAGCAGTTTTCCCCCGGGAGCGGGAGTCACAGATACGCAGTATTTT
14	TRBD1	TRBV28	-	TRBJ2-7	CASKKQGAPYEQYF	TGTGCCAGCAAAAAACAGGGGGCCCCCTACGAGCAGTACTTC
22	-	TRBV28	many	TRBJ2-6	CASSLSNRNPARGLSGANVLTF	TGTGCCAGCAGTTTAAGTAATCGGAATCCGGCCAGGGGACTATCTGGGGCCAACGTCCTGACTTTC
14	-	TRBV2	many	TRBJ2-7	CASSEPPGTYEQYF	TGTGCCAGCAGTGAACCCCCGGGAACCTACGAGCAGTACTTC
17	TRBD2	TRBV7-9	-	TRBJ2-7	CASSDRVLAGPSYEQYF	TGTGCCAGCAGCGACCGGGTACTAGCGGGGCCCTCCTACGAGCAGTACTTC
16	TRBD2	TRBV6-1	few	TRBJ2-7	CASSEGLAGGSYEQYF	TGTGCCAGCAGTGAAGGACTAGCGGGAGGCTCCTACGAGCAGTACTTC
15	TRBD1	TRBV30	-	TRBJ1-2	CACPGYRGRGYGYTF	TGTGCCTGCCCGGGGTACAGGGGGCGCGGCTATGGCTACACCTTC
16	-	TRBV12-3/TRBV12-4	many	TRBJ1-1	CASRPHRAQGATEAFF	TGTGCCAGCAGACCCCATAGGGCCCAGGGTGCCACTGAAGCTTTCTTT
15	TRBD2	TRBV19	-	TRBJ2-7	CASSPSGRHSYEQYF	TGTGCCAGTAGCCCTAGCGGCAGGCATTCCTACGAGCAGTACTTC
13	-	TRBV5-1	-	TRBJ1-2	CASSFRTNYGYTF	TGCGCCAGCAGCTTTCGGACAAACTATGGCTACACCTTC
13	-	TRBV2	many	TRBJ2-5	CASSEGEQETQYF	TGTGCCAGCAGTGAAGGGGAACAAGAGACCCAGTACTTC
13	-	TRBV27	many	TRBJ1-5	CASRRGVDQPQHF	TGTGCCAGCAGGAGGGGCGTCGATCAGCCCCAGCATTTT
13	-	TRBV7-3	many	TRBJ2-7	CASSLSSTGHKYF	TGTGCCAGCAGCTTAAGTAGTACGGGTCACAAGTACTTC